This TCR beta chain is from a study of tumor-infiltrating lymphocytes in primary liver carcinoma. The wider study: The tumors ranged from roughly 4 to 11 cm across and fell within stage T1-T3 N0M0.

Germline CDR1 is GTSNPN and CDR2 is SVGIG (reference sequence). The CDR3 is made up of 13 amino acids. V lost 3 bases to trimming and J lost 2 bases, with 11 bases between them. The study, taken as a whole, reports: A fraction of only about 8-24% of top clones appeared in all five tumor regions. It was tumor-adjacent and tumor-blood pairs that overlapped less than tumor region pairs did.

The table lists this clonotype with many counts. Antigen unknown. TCR beta cDNA was made from 500 ng total RNA with a constant-region primer. Generation of the TCR beta libraries relied on three nested multiplex PCR rounds using slightly modified ARM-PCR. For around 9 cycles apiece, the opening two PCR rounds ran with TRBV1-TRBV30 forward primers and a C-beta reverse primer. TCRdb re-called the multiplex PCR reads through MiXCR, storing one row per CDR3 protein. The sample records tens of thousands of distinct CDR3 sequences, around 64% being singletons. The study co-extracted DNA and RNA from 20-30 mg of unsorted bulk tissue.

Sequencing was carried out using liver tumor tissue from sampling region 5. The subset is: tumor region T5, tumor centre. The chain is built from TRBV30 and TRBJ2-7; D unclear. The sequence came from a man aged 35-49 years with primary liver carcinoma and hepatitis B virus infection. CDR3 in DNA: TGTGCCTGGAGGCAACGTGCGGCCTACGAGCAGTACTTC. This translates into CAWRQRAAYEQYF. Filled out from reference TRBV30 and TRBJ2-7, the complete variable domain reads SQTIHQWPATLVQPVGSPLSLECTVEGTSNPNLYWYRQAAGRGLQLLFYSVGIGQISSEVPQNLSASRPQDRQFILSSKKLLLSDSGFYLCAWRQRAAYEQYFGPGTRLTVT.